This T cell receptor beta chain originates from a study of early T cells in non-severe SARS-CoV-2 infection. CDR3 length equals 15 residues. The J segment lost 4 bases and the V segment lost 4 bases, leaving 3 bases of the junction unmatched. Germline values: CDR1 LGHNT, CDR2 FRNRAP. A single record per CDR3 protein comes from TCRdb applying MiXCR to the 5' RACE reads. The table has about 49,000 distinct CDR3 sequences, around 11% seen once; the top ten hold 9.1%. This clonotype was picked up many times. This rearrangement joins TRBV12-5 to TRBJ2-1, with TRBD2 identical over 11 bases. This clonotype originated in an adult who was a healthcare worker with PCR-confirmed SARS-CoV-2 infection or an uninfected control (not recorded which). Sequencing was performed on whole blood. This CDR3 reads CASGSGTSGYNEQFF. For the CDR3, the DNA is TGTGCTAGTGGTTCCGGGACTAGCGGTTACAATGAGCAGTTCTTC.